Following are 4 T cell receptor beta chains from one sample sequenced in a study of cytomegalovirus exposure and HLA in healthy donors. It was with 60 Vbeta and 13 Jbeta primers that the PCR ran. This table comes from immunoSEQ multiplex PCR, and its TCRdb copy is limited to in-frame clones, with some not included. This sample yields approximately 85,000 clones, of which over 70% are seen a single time; 20% to 25% belongs to the top ten. Sequencing was carried out using PBMCs. These receptors all stem from a woman aged 45-59 years in good health and CMV-seropositive.

Here the CDR3 DNA reads TGCGCCAGCAGCTCGTCCGCCGGGGGCAGGGGGGAGGACGGCTACACCTTC. It yields the protein CASSSSAGGRGEDGYTF. This sequence joins TRBV5-1 and TRBJ1-2; TRBD1 aligns across 7 bases. V shed 3 bases and J 8 bases; nucleotides not matched to a gene: 19. Germline loops: CDR1 SGHRS, CDR2 YFSETQ. CDR3 size: 17 residues. Full variable domain (remainder filled in from reference TRBV5-1 and TRBJ1-2): KAGVTQTPRYLIKTRGQQVTLSCSPISGHRSVSWYQQTPGQGLQFLFEYFSETQRNKGNFPGRFSGRQFSNSRSEMNVSTLELGDSALYLCASSSSAGGRGEDGYTFGSGTRLTVV.

The genes are TRBV6-1 and TRBJ1-2; TRBD1 matches 7 bases. Germline CDR1 reads MNHNS; CDR2 reads SASEGT. With V trimmed by 11 bases and J by 8 bases, 11 bases remained unmatched. There are 12 residues in the CDR3. The CDR3 coding sequence is TGTGCCGGAAAGACAGGGTCTGGAGGCTACACCTTC. It translates to CAGKTGSGGYTF.

The chain couples TRBV2 to TRBJ2-1, with TRBD2 matching 8 bases. Trimming at V came to 6 bases and at J to 4 bases, leaving 8 bases not matched to a gene. Germline V gene sequence: CDR1 SNHLY, CDR2 FYNNEI. The CDR3 spans 15 residues. This CDR3 is CASSLAGNAYNEQFF. CDR3 nucleotide sequence: TGTGCCAGCAGCTTAGCGGGAAACGCTTACAATGAGCAGTTCTTC.

This rearrangement joins TRBV6-1 to TRBJ1-1; D unclear. This CDR3 is built from 14 residues. CDR1 is MNHNS, CDR2 SASEGT, per germline. V was cut by 6 bases and J by 3 bases, with 14 bases left in between. CDR3 DNA: TGTGCCAGCAGCATCAAAGAGGAGGACACTGAAGCTTTCTTT. As protein: CASSIKEEDTEAFF.